This TCR beta chain was found in a study of radiotherapy plus CTLA-4 blockade in lung cancer. The CDR3 extends over 12 amino acids. V shed 7 bases and J 3 bases; nucleotides not matched to a gene: 2. Germline V gene sequence: CDR1 SQVTM, CDR2 ANQGSEA. The table came from immunoSEQ multiplex PCR; TCRdb's copy has only in-frame clones and leaves some out. This sample has approximately 37,000 clones, with under 80% found just once. The specimen was peripheral blood, collected from a patient treated with radiotherapy plus ipilimumab. This sequence was found in a human donor with non-small cell lung cancer who had stable disease on radiotherapy plus ipilimumab. The chain is built from TRBV29-1 and TRBJ1-2; 10 bases agree with TRBD1. CDR3 residues: CSAGTGDYGYTF. DNA of the CDR3: TGCAGCGCTGGGACAGGGGACTATGGCTACACCTTC.